Shown below are 25 T cell receptor beta chains from a single sample sequenced in a study of blood T cell repertoires in COVID-19. The repertoire was sequenced with immunoSEQ multiplex PCR; TCRdb's copy has only in-frame clones and lacks some. The data contain about 150,000 clones, approximately 79% of them singletons. Material for sequencing was peripheral blood. Every receptor here comes from a man aged 50-60 years with active or convalescent COVID-19.

This clone has only one observation. The rearrangement links TRBV6-1 to TRBJ2-7; 8 bases line up with TRBD2. Germline V gene sequence: CDR1 MNHNS, CDR2 SASEGT. The CDR3 sequence is 14 residues long. V lost 1 base, J lost 4 bases, and 3 bases stayed unmatched. The CDR3 DNA reads TGTGCCAGCAGTGAAGGAGCGGGGGTTTACGAGCAGTACTTC. Encoded protein: CASSEGAGVYEQYF.

The rearrangement joins TRBV28 to TRBJ1-3; D gene ambiguous. The CDR3 loop spans 14 amino acids. The V and J ends lost 7 bases and 0 bases respectively, with 10 bases between them. Germline CDR1 is MDHEN and CDR2 is SYDVKM. The CDR3 loop reads CASIPGDSGNTIYF. The CDR3 DNA follows: TGTGCCAGCATTCCCGGGGACTCTGGAAACACCATATATTTT.

V usage is TRBV4-1 and J usage is TRBJ2-3; TRBD2 matches 7 bases. J was trimmed by 2 bases and V by 1 base; bases with no gene match: 3. CDR1 is MGHRA and CDR2 is YSYEKL in the germline V gene. The CDR3 spans 15 residues. The CDR3 is CASSQATSPTDTQYF. In DNA, the CDR3 is TGCGCCAGCAGCCAAGCGACTAGCCCCACAGATACGCAGTATTTT.

Only one count was recorded for this clone. V and J are TRBV12-2 and TRBJ2-2; TRBD2 is the table's D call, not checked against the DNA. TRBV12-2 is a recognized pseudogene. This CDR3 region has 17 residues. CDR3 nucleotides: TGTGCAAGTCGCTTAGGAGGGGCTAGCGGGAGAATCGGGGAGCTGTTTTTT. This gives the protein CASRLGGASGRIGELFF.

Sample share makes this clone large. The chain uses TRBV6-6 and TRBJ1-6; D call uncertain. The germline gives CDR1 MNHNY, CDR2 SVGAGI (reference sequence). The CDR3 sequence is 15 residues long. V lost 4 bases, J lost 0 bases, and 7 bases lay in between. In DNA, the CDR3 is TGTGCCAGCAGTTCGCTAAGCTCCTATAATTCACCCCTCCACTTT. It specifies CASSSLSSYNSPLHF.

DNA of the CDR3: TGCGCCAGCAGCTTAGGTAGGGACAGTGAAGCTTTCTTT. This encodes CASSLGRDSEAFF. The chain employs TRBV5-1 and TRBJ1-1, with 7 bases aligning to TRBD1. The germline V gene encodes CDR1 SGHRS and CDR2 YFSETQ. This CDR3 is 13 amino acids long. With 2 bases clipped from V and 7 bases from J, the junction kept 5 bases outside the gene matches.

The rearrangement links TRBV7-6 to TRBJ1-5, with D perhaps matching TRBD1 (5 bases). There are 15 residues in the CDR3. Germline CDR1 and CDR2: SGHVS and FNYEAQ. V dropped 1 base and J dropped 4 bases, with 11 bases sitting between them. The CDR3 reads CASSLGREGNQPQHF. The CDR3 DNA reads TGTGCCAGCAGCTTAGGCAGGGAAGGAAATCAGCCCCAGCATTTT.

The J gene is TRBJ2-3, the V gene TRBV27; 8 nucleotides agree with TRBD1. Germline values: CDR1 MNHEY, CDR2 SMNVEV (reference sequence). The CDR3 runs 17 residues. J was trimmed by 3 bases and V by 5 bases; bases with no gene match: 13. The CDR3 DNA is TGTGCCAGCAGTCCCTACGCCACACAGGGGGGTACAGATACGCAGTATTTT. Protein sequence: CASSPYATQGGTDTQYF.

The chain links TRBV5-1 to TRBJ2-5; 9 positions agree with TRBD2. CDR3 length equals 15 residues. V lost 4 bases and J lost 5; bases outside the gene matches: 9. The V gene's germline CDR1 is SGHRS and CDR2 YFSETQ. The CDR3 spells CASSPGGRAGETQYF. DNA of the CDR3: TGCGCCAGCAGCCCTGGCGGGAGGGCCGGGGAGACCCAGTACTTC.

The chain joins TRBV7-2 to TRBJ1-1, with D possibly TRBD1 on 6 matching bases. V shed 5 bases and J shed 5 bases, with 18 bases lying between them. The CDR3 runs to 15 residues. Germline V gene sequence: CDR1 SGHTA, CDR2 FQGNSA. As DNA, the CDR3 is TGTGCCAGCAGCCAGACACAGGGTGGTTGGACTGAAGCTTTCTTT. This translates into CASSQTQGGWTEAFF.

The chain links TRBV7-3 to TRBJ1-3; 7 bases fit TRBD1. Germline assignment: CDR1 SGHTA and CDR2 FQGTGA. This CDR3 comprises 15 residues. V shed 2 bases, J shed 2 bases, and the junction held 3 bases outside the gene matches. The CDR3 bases are TGTGCCAGCAGCTTATTCGGGACAGCTGGAAACACCATATATTTT. Its translation: CASSLFGTAGNTIYF. Full variable domain (rest looked up from reference TRBV7-3 and TRBJ1-3): GAGVSQTPSNKVTEKGKYVELRCDPISGHTALYWYRQSLGQGPEFLIYFQGTGAADDSGLPNDRFFAVRPEGSVSTLKIQRTERGDSAVYLCASSLFGTAGNTIYFGEGSWLTVV.

The chain links TRBV7-8 to TRBJ1-1, with 7 bases aligning to TRBD1. Germline V lookup: CDR1 SGHVS, CDR2 FQNEAQ. The CDR3 is 13 residues long. With V trimmed by 5 bases and J by 7 bases, 7 bases remained unmatched. In DNA form, the CDR3 reads TGTGCCAGCAGCCCGACAGGGAAGTTTGAAGCTTTCTTT. Translation: CASSPTGKFEAFF.

The chain couples TRBV6-5 to TRBJ2-7; 10 bases align to TRBD1. This CDR3 region has 15 residues. J lost 2 bases, V lost 5 bases, and 6 bases had no gene match. The germline V gene has CDR1 MNHEY and CDR2 SVGAGI. The CDR3 DNA sequence: TGTGCCAGCAGTAGCAGACAGGGGGCTGCCTACGAGCAGTACTTC. This translates into CASSSRQGAAYEQYF.

Concerning this clone itself: Other DNA sequences within the sample encode an identical CDR3. The chain links TRBV28 to TRBJ1-2; 8 nucleotides match TRBD1. The length of the CDR3 is 13 residues. Germline CDR1 and CDR2: MDHEN and SYDVKM. After removal of 5 bases from V and 5 bases from J, the junction contained 4 bases not matched to a gene. The CDR3 reads CASSRDRTYGYTF. CDR3 in DNA: TGTGCCAGCAGTCGGGACAGGACTTATGGCTACACCTTC.

This clone was detected a few times. This chain links TRBV19 with TRBJ2-7; 10 bases are a match to TRBD2. The CDR3 length is 14 residues. Germline assignment: CDR1 LNHDA and CDR2 SQIVND (reference sequence). J lost 3 bases, V lost 5 bases, and 4 bases had no gene match. The CDR3 DNA reads as TGTGCCAGTAGTTGGGCTAGCGGGAGCTACGAGCAGTACTTC. This translates into CASSWASGSYEQYF.

The CDR3 DNA reads as TGTGCCAGCAGCCGAAAGCGGGACTCCTACAATGAGCAGTTCTTC. It codes for CASSRKRDSYNEQFF. This sequence joins TRBV7-9 and TRBJ2-1; TRBD2 matches 7 bases. This CDR3 is built from 15 residues. The germline V gene encodes CDR1 SEHNR and CDR2 FQNEAQ (reference sequence). Trimming at V came to 5 bases and at J to 0 bases, leaving 4 bases not matched to a gene.

The V and J genes are TRBV30 and TRBJ1-5; the D gene is possibly TRBD1 (6 bases). The V and J ends lost 3 bases and 2 bases respectively, with 11 bases between them. Germline-derived CDR1 and CDR2 are GTSNPN and SVGIG (reference sequence). The CDR3 spans 14 residues. The CDR3 DNA sequence: TGTGCCTGGAGGGGACCAGGGGGCAATCAGCCCCAGCATTTT. Translation gives CAWRGPGGNQPQHF.

This clone was counted only a few times. The chain has TRBV27 and TRBJ1-1; a weak D match, TRBD1 (5 bases). Germline values: CDR1 MNHEY, CDR2 SMNVEV (reference sequence). The CDR3 is 13 residues long. The V end was cut by 2 bases, the J end by 6 bases, with 10 bases between. The CDR3 bases are TGTGCCAGCAGTTTACAAGGGGCGGCTGAAGCTTTCTTT. Translation gives CASSLQGAAEAFF.

V and J are TRBV28 and TRBJ2-1, with 7 bases aligning to TRBD2. CDR1 is MDHEN and CDR2 is SYDVKM in the germline V gene. The CDR3 has 18 amino acids. V lost 2 bases, J lost 6 bases, and 16 bases stayed unmatched. In nucleotides, the CDR3 is TGTGCCAGCAGTTTACGGGACTATTCGAGCGGGTCCGGCAATGAGCAGTTCTTC. This sequence encodes CASSLRDYSSGSGNEQFF.

The CDR3 reads CASSGGLAGELFF. The CDR3 DNA is TGTGCCAGCAGCGGTGGACTAGCCGGGGAGCTGTTTTTT. This chain uses TRBV6-5 with TRBJ2-2; 7 bases line up with TRBD2. CDR3 length equals 13 residues. Trimming at V came to 6 bases and at J to 6 bases, leaving 4 bases not matched to a gene. Germline loops: CDR1 MNHEY, CDR2 SVGAGI.

This chain links TRBV9 with TRBJ2-1; D is undetermined. The CDR3 runs to 13 residues. V was shortened by 4 bases and J by 8 bases, with 13 bases between the two germline ends. CDR1 is SGDLS and CDR2 is YYNGEE in the germline V gene. The CDR3 spells CASSTPSTDEQFF. The CDR3 nucleotides are TGTGCCAGCAGCACCCCTAGTACGGATGAGCAGTTCTTC.

The chain carries TRBV6-1 and TRBJ2-1, with 9 bases identical to TRBD2. After removal of 3 bases from V and 2 bases from J, the junction contained 8 bases not matched to a gene. CDR1 and CDR2 (germline): MNHNS, SASEGT. CDR3 length: 17 residues. CDR3 amino acids: CASSDWAGGVPYNEQFF. The CDR3 DNA is TGTGCCAGCAGTGATTGGGCGGGAGGGGTCCCCTACAATGAGCAGTTCTTC.

The rearrangement uses TRBV19 and TRBJ1-4; 10 bases agree with TRBD1. The J segment lost 7 bases and the V segment lost 7 bases, leaving 9 bases of the junction unmatched. Germline CDR1 and CDR2: LNHDA and SQIVND (reference sequence). The CDR3 contains 15 residues. As DNA, the CDR3 is TGTGCCAGTACGGGGGGACAGGGGCAGTTTGAAAAACTGTTTTTT. Amino acid sequence: CASTGGQGQFEKLFF.

The chain combines TRBV7-3 with TRBJ2-1; 11 nucleotides match TRBD1. The CDR3 runs 14 residues. The J segment lost 9 bases and the V segment lost 5 bases, leaving 6 bases of the junction unmatched. CDR1 is SGHTA, CDR2 FQGTGA, per germline. The CDR3 sequence: CASSAGQGVGEQFF. CDR3 sequence (DNA): TGTGCCAGCAGCGCGGGACAGGGGGTAGGTGAGCAGTTCTTC.

The rearrangement links TRBV18 to TRBJ2-7; D not resolved. This CDR3 has 15 residues. Germline lookup yields CDR1 KGHSH and CDR2 LQKENI. V was clipped by 0 bases and J by 1 base, with 10 bases between them. CDR3 in amino acids: CASSPPSMPSYEQYF. The CDR3 nucleotides are TGTGCCAGCTCACCACCGAGCATGCCATCCTACGAGCAGTACTTC.